One sample yielded the 10 T cell receptor beta chains listed below, sequenced in a study of Graves' ophthalmopathy and Graves' hyperthyroidism. Using RNA transcripts, the TCR beta CDR3 regions were amplified. HTBI primers primed a first-round RT-PCR, and a second-round multiplex PCR followed. A single record per CDR3 protein comes from TCRdb applying MiXCR to the multiplex PCR reads. The repertoire holds 300,000 to 400,000 distinct CDR3 sequences, 15% to 20% seen once, with about 12% in the top ten. Sequencing was performed on peripheral blood. The receptor set was obtained from an adult man with Graves' ophthalmopathy.

Many counts were recorded for this clonotype. This sequence joins TRBV10-3 and TRBJ2-7, with D possibly called TRBD1 or TRBD2 (6 bases each). The germline CDR1 and CDR2 sequences are ENHRY and SYGVKD. The CDR3 is 14 residues long. V was cut by 4 bases and J by 6 bases, with 16 bases left in between. The CDR3 reads CAISGGGPGAEQYF. For the CDR3, the DNA is TGTGCCATCAGTGGTGGGGGGCCAGGGGCCGAGCAGTACTTC.

This clonotype was seen ten or more times. The gene calls are TRBV27 and TRBJ1-2; possibly TRBD1 for D (5 bases). CDR1 and CDR2 from the germline V gene are MNHEY and SMNVEV (reference sequence). This CDR3 has 16 residues. V lost 6 bases, J lost 0 bases, and 17 bases lay in between. The CDR3 nucleotides read TGTGCCAGCAGAATCACGGGGGACGGAACTAACTATGGCTACACCTTC. Amino acid sequence: CASRITGDGTNYGYTF.

This clonotype was seen at least ten times. This chain connects TRBV11-3 to TRBJ1-1; 8 nucleotides line up with TRBD1. CDR3 length equals 18 residues. V trimming: 2 bases; J trimming: 1 base; junction bases outside the gene matches: 12. The germline gives CDR1 SGHNT, CDR2 YENEEA. CDR3 in DNA: TGTGCCAGCAGCTTACTGGCAGGGGGCGTCCGAGGGAACACTGAAGCTTTCTTT. Its translation is CASSLLAGGVRGNTEAFF.

This clonotype was counted at least ten times. The chain has TRBV19 and TRBJ1-6; D ambiguous. Trimming cost V 4 bases and J 0 bases, with 16 bases left between them. Germline CDR1 is LNHDA and CDR2 is SQIVND (reference sequence). The CDR3 spans 18 residues. As DNA, the CDR3 is TGTGCCAGTAGTAAAGACATGACCGGGAGCTCCTATAATTCACCCCTCCACTTT. It codes for CASSKDMTGSSYNSPLHF.

In this sample, this clonotype turned up many times. V and J are TRBV20-1 and TRBJ2-1; 9 nucleotides align to TRBD2. The germline CDR1 and CDR2 sequences are DFQATT and SNEGSKA (reference sequence). The CDR3 contains 13 residues. V trimming: 2 bases; J trimming: 9 bases; junction bases outside the gene matches: 5. As DNA, the CDR3 is TGCAGTGCTAGACCCAGCGGGAGGATTGAGCAGTTCTTC. This codes for CSARPSGRIEQFF.

This clonotype has a count of ten or more. The chain uses TRBV5-1 and TRBJ1-1; maybe TRBD1 (5 bases). Germline V gene sequence: CDR1 SGHRS, CDR2 YFSETQ. Deletions cut 0 bases from V and 1 base from J, with 16 bases between. CDR3 length: 17 residues. The DNA of the CDR3 is TGCGCCAGCAGCTTGGAACCTCAGGGTTTTGGGAACACTGAAGCTTTCTTT. Residues: CASSLEPQGFGNTEAFF.

This clonotype was seen repeatedly, ten times or more. The rearrangement joins TRBV12-3 or TRBV12-4 to TRBJ1-5, with D perhaps matching TRBD1 (6 bases). Trimming left V 6 bases short and J 9 bases short, with 15 bases between. This CDR3 region has 13 residues. The CDR3 region has the DNA TGTGCCAGCAGGGGGGGCGGGTTCTCGCCCCAGCATTTT. This translates into CASRGGGFSPQHF.

V and J are TRBV20-1 and TRBJ2-4, with 9 bases fitting TRBD1. With 6 bases clipped from V and 6 bases from J, the junction kept 9 bases outside the gene matches. Germline loops: CDR1 DFQATT, CDR2 SNEGSKA (reference sequence). This CDR3 has 14 amino acids. CDR3 nucleotides: TGCAGTGCAGTCAGTGGACAGGGGTTAAACATTCAGTACTTC. The encoded protein is CSAVSGQGLNIQYF.

This sequence joins TRBV7-2 and TRBJ2-2; 13 nucleotides agree with TRBD2. The germline gives CDR1 SGHTA, CDR2 FQGNSA. V dropped 7 bases and J dropped 8; count of bases not matched to a gene: 7. This CDR3 region has 15 residues. CDR3 sequence reads: CASTRTSGSWGELFF. The CDR3 DNA follows: TGTGCCAGCACCAGGACTAGCGGGAGTTGGGGGGAGCTGTTTTTT.

This sequence joins TRBV19 and TRBJ1-5; 8 bases align to TRBD1. Per the germline V gene, CDR1 is LNHDA and CDR2 is SQIVND (reference sequence). CDR3 length: 17 amino acids. Losses at the gene ends were 3 bases for V and 6 bases for J; bases not matched to a gene: 13. The CDR3 spells CASSIGMTGVAVQPQHF. CDR3 coding DNA: TGTGCCAGTAGTATCGGAATGACAGGGGTTGCAGTTCAGCCCCAGCATTTT.